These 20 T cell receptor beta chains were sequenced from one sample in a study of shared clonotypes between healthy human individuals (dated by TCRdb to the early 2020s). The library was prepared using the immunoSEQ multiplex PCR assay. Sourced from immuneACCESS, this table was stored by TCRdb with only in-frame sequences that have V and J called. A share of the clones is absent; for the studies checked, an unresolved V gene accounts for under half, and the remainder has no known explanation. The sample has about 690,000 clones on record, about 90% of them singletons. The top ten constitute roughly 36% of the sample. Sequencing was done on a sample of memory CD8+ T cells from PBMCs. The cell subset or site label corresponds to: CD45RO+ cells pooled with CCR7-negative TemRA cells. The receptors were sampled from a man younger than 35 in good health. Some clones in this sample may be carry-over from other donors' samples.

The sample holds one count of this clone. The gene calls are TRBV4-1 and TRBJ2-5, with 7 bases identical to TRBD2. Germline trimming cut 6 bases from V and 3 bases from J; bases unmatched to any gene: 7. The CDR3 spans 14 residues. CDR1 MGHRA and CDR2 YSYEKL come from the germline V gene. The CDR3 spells CASRPPGLKETQYF. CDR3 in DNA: TGCGCCAGCAGGCCACCGGGACTAAAAGAGACCCAGTACTTC.

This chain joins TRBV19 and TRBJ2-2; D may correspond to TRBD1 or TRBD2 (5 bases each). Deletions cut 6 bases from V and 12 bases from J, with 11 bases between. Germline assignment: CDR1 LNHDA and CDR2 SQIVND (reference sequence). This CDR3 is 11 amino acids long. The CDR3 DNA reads TGTGCCAGTAGGTCCACGGGACAGCTGTTTTTT. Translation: CASRSTGQLFF.

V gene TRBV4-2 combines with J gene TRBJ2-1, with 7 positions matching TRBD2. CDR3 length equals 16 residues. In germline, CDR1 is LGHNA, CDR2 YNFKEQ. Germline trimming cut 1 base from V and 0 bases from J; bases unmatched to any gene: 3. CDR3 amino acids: CASSQGTGGSYNEQFF. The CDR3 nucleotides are TGTGCCAGCAGCCAAGGTACGGGGGGCTCCTACAATGAGCAGTTCTTC.

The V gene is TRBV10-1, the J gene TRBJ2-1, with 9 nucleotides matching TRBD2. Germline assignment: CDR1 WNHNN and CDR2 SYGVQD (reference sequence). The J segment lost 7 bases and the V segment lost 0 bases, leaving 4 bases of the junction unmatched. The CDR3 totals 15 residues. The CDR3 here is CASSESLAGANEQFF. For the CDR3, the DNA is TGCGCCAGCAGTGAGTCGTTAGCGGGAGCAAATGAGCAGTTCTTC.

This CDR3 reads CASSSGRAYEQYF. DNA for the CDR3: TGCGCCAGCAGCTCAGGGAGGGCCTACGAGCAGTACTTC. The rearrangement joins TRBV4-1 to TRBJ2-7, with 7 bases lining up with TRBD2. The J segment lost 2 bases and the V segment lost 5 bases, leaving 3 bases of the junction unmatched. The germline V gene has CDR1 MGHRA and CDR2 YSYEKL. The CDR3 sequence is 13 residues long.

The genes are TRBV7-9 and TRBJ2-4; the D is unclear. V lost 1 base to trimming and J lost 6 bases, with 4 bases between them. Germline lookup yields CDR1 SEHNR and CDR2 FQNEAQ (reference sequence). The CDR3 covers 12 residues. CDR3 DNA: TGTGCCAGCAGCTTAGGGACAAACATTCAGTACTTC. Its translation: CASSLGTNIQYF.

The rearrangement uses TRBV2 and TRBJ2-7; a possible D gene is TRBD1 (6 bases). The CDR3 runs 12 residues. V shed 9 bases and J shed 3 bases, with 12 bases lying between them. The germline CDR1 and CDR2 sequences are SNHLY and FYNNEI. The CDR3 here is CARQGDFYEQYF. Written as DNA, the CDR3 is TGTGCCAGACAGGGCGATTTCTACGAGCAGTACTTC.

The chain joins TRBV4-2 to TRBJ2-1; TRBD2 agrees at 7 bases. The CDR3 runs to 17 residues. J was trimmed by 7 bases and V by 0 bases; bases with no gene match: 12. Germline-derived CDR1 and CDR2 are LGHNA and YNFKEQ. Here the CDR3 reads CASSQEEERGEGNEQFF. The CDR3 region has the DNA TGTGCCAGCAGCCAAGAGGAGGAGCGGGGCGAAGGGAATGAGCAGTTCTTC.

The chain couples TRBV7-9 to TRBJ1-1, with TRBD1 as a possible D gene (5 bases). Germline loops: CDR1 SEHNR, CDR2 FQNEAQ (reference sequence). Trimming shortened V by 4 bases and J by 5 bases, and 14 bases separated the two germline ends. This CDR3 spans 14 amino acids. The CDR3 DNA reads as TGTGCCAGCAGCTACCCAGGGAAAAGGACTGAAGCTTTCTTT. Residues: CASSYPGKRTEAFF.

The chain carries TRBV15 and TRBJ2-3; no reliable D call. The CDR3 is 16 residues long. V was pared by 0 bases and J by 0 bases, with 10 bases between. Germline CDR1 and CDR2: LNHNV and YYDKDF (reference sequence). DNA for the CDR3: TGTGCCACCAGCAGAGAAGTGGGTGTCAGCACAGATACGCAGTATTTT. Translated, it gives CATSREVGVSTDTQYF.

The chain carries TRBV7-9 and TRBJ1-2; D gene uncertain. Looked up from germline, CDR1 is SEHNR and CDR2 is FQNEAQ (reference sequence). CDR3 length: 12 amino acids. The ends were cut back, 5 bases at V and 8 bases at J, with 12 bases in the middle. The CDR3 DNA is TGTGCCAGCAGCGTGGACGGTGTCGGCTACACCTTC. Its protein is CASSVDGVGYTF.

In nucleotides, the CDR3 is TGTGCCAGCAGCCCCGGGGTGGCGGCCTACGAGCAGTACTTC. Its translation: CASSPGVAAYEQYF. The rearrangement uses TRBV11-2 and TRBJ2-7, with D possibly TRBD2 on 5 matching bases. Per germline, CDR1 SGHAT and CDR2 FQNNGV. CDR3 length equals 14 residues. Trimming shortened V by 5 bases and J by 2 bases, and 13 bases separated the two germline ends.

The CDR3 loop is CASSRAGIQETQYF. The CDR3, as DNA: TGCGCCAGCAGCCGAGCAGGGATCCAAGAGACCCAGTACTTC. V usage is TRBV4-1 and J usage is TRBJ2-5; a weak D match, TRBD1 (5 bases). V lost 4 bases, J lost 1 base, and 10 bases lay in between. Germline V CDR1 and CDR2: MGHRA, YSYEKL. The CDR3 has 14 amino acids.

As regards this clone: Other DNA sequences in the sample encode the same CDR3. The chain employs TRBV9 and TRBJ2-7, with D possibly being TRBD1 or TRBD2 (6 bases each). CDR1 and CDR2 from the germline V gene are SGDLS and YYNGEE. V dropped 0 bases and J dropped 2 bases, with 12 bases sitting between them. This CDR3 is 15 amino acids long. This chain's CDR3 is CASSVGGGTPYEQYF. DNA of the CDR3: TGTGCCAGCAGCGTAGGTGGAGGGACACCCTACGAGCAGTACTTC.

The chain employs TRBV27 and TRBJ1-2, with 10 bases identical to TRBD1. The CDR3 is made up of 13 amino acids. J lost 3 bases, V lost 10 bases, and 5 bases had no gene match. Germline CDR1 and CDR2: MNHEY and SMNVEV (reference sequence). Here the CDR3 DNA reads TGTGCCACCAGGGACAGGGGAGACTATGGCTACACCTTC. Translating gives CATRDRGDYGYTF.

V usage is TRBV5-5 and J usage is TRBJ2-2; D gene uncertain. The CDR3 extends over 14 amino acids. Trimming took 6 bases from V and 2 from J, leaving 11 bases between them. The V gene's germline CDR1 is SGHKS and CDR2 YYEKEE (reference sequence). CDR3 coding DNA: TGTGCCAGCATCCCCTTCGGTAACACCGGGGAGCTGTTTTTT. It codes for CASIPFGNTGELFF.

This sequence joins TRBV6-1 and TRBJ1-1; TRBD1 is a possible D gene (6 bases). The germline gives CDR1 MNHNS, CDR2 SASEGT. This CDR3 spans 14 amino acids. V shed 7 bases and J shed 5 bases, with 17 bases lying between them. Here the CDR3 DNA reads TGTGCCAGCACCCTCGGGACAATAAGGACTGAAGCTTTCTTT. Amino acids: CASTLGTIRTEAFF.

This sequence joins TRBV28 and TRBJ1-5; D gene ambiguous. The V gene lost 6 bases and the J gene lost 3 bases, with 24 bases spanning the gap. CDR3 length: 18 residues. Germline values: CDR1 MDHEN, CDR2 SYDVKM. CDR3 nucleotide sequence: TGTGCCAGCAGCCCCACACGGGCATTCCCTCCCTTCAATCAGCCCCAGCATTTT. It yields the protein CASSPTRAFPPFNQPQHF.

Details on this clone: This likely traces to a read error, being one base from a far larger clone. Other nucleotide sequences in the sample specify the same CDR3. This CDR3 reads CASSERDTDTQYF. In DNA form, the CDR3 reads TGTGCCAGTAGTGAGCGGGACACAGATACGCAGTATTTT. The chain uses TRBV6-4 and TRBJ2-3; 7 bases match TRBD2. The CDR3 covers 13 residues. CDR1 and CDR2 from the germline V gene are MRHNA and SNTAGT.

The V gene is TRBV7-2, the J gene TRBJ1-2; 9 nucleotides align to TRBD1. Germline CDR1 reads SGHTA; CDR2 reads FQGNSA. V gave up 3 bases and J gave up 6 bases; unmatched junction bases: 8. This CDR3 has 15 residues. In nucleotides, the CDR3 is TGTGCCAGCAGCTTTCCCGTCACAGGGGGCAATGGCTACACCTTC. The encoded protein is CASSFPVTGGNGYTF.